The 17 T cell receptor beta chains given below trace back to one sample, sequenced in a study of blood T cell repertoires in COVID-19. The method was immunoSEQ multiplex PCR; TCRdb's version includes in-frame clones alone and lacks a portion of them. The sample includes under 500,000 clones, 70% to 90% seen only once; the top ten take around 1.8%. Material: PBMCs or T cells enriched from blood (not recorded which). These receptors were collected from a woman younger than 35 with acute COVID-19.

This chain joins TRBV19 and TRBJ2-3, with 12 positions matching TRBD2. Germline V gives CDR1 LNHDA, CDR2 SQIVND (reference sequence). This CDR3 has 17 amino acids. The junction had 13 bases not matched to a gene; V was cut back by 5 bases and J by 7 bases. The CDR3 region is CASSLGTSGPFPHTQYF. CDR3 nucleotides: TGTGCCAGTAGTCTGGGGACTAGCGGGCCATTCCCCCATACGCAGTATTTT.

The CDR3 region is CASTVIRGDEQFF. Here the CDR3 DNA reads TGTGCCAGCACCGTCATCAGGGGAGATGAGCAGTTCTTC. The genes are TRBV12-3 or TRBV12-4 and TRBJ2-1, with a weak D call TRBD1 (6 bases). The CDR3 contains 13 residues. V lost 7 bases to trimming and J lost 8 bases, with 15 bases between them.

The chain links TRBV19 to TRBJ2-3, with D perhaps TRBD2 (6 bases). The ends were cut back, 10 bases at V and 3 bases at J, with 26 bases in the middle. The CDR3 consists of 17 residues. From germline, CDR1 is LNHDA and CDR2 SQIVND (reference sequence). The CDR3 sequence: CATRPLLARGATDTQYF. The CDR3 DNA is TGTGCCACCCGACCCCTCCTAGCGCGAGGGGCAACAGATACGCAGTATTTT.

This clone has more than one count but fewer than ten. V gene TRBV9 combines with J gene TRBJ1-4; TRBD1 aligns across 10 bases. The CDR3 spans 15 residues. The J segment lost 7 bases and the V segment lost 3 bases, leaving 6 bases of the junction unmatched. Per germline, CDR1 SGDLS and CDR2 YYNGEE. CDR3 nucleotide sequence: TGTGCCAGCAGCGCTACCGGGACAGGGGCTGAAAAACTGTTTTTT. Amino acid sequence: CASSATGTGAEKLFF.

The chain carries TRBV19 and TRBJ2-1; TRBD2 matches at 11 bases. CDR1 and CDR2 (germline): LNHDA, SQIVND (reference sequence). Germline trimming cut 5 bases from V and 0 bases from J; bases unmatched to any gene: 9. The CDR3 covers 18 residues. The CDR3 here is CASSPWTSGPSSYNEQFF. CDR3 bases: TGTGCCAGTAGTCCCTGGACTAGCGGGCCTAGCTCCTACAATGAGCAGTTCTTC.

The chain joins TRBV6-5 to TRBJ1-6; a weak D match, TRBD1 (6 bases). CDR3 size: 16 residues. Germline V lookup: CDR1 MNHEY, CDR2 SVGAGI. V gave up 0 bases and J gave up 7 bases, with 13 bases separating them. CDR3: CASSYSSSGQNSPLHF. The CDR3 nucleotides read TGTGCCAGCAGTTACTCGAGTAGTGGACAGAATTCACCCCTCCACTTT.

The chain carries TRBV24-1 and TRBJ1-4; TRBD1 agrees at 10 bases. Germline CDR1 KGHDR, CDR2 SFDVKD. CDR3 size: 13 residues. J gave up 7 bases and V 5 bases, and 0 bases lay outside the gene matches. The CDR3 coding sequence is TGTGCCACCAGTGGGACAGGGGGTGAAAAACTGTTTTTT. Its translation is CATSGTGGEKLFF.

This chain links TRBV7-9 with TRBJ1-6; tentatively, D is TRBD1 (6 bases). Germline V gene data show CDR1 as SEHNR and CDR2 as FQNEAQ (reference sequence). V was shortened by 5 bases and J by 4 bases, with 9 bases between the two germline ends. This CDR3 is built from 14 residues. The CDR3 spells CASSLDSYNSPLHF. In DNA, the CDR3 is TGTGCCAGCAGCCTGGACAGTTATAATTCACCCCTCCACTTT.

The rearrangement uses TRBV24-1 and TRBJ2-1; no clear D gene. Trimming removed 4 bases from V and 5 bases from J, with 11 bases in between. Germline assignment: CDR1 KGHDR and CDR2 SFDVKD. This CDR3 spans 14 amino acids. CDR3 sequence reads: CATSEYGADNEQFF. The CDR3 bases are TGTGCCACCAGTGAGTACGGAGCCGACAATGAGCAGTTCTTC.

The genes are TRBV9 and TRBJ1-3, with unresolved D. In germline, CDR1 is SGDLS, CDR2 YYNGEE. The V end lost 0 bases, the J end lost 0 bases, and 13 bases lay between the germline ends. The CDR3 has 17 amino acids. CDR3 nucleotide sequence: TGTGCCAGCAGCGTAGCGACCGACTCAATCTCTGGAAACACCATATATTTT. Protein sequence: CASSVATDSISGNTIYF.

This sequence joins TRBV5-5 and TRBJ2-7; D unclear. The CDR3 covers 14 residues. The ends were cut back, 4 bases at V and 4 bases at J, with 15 bases in the middle. Germline V CDR1 and CDR2: SGHKS, YYEKEE (reference sequence). In DNA, the CDR3 is TGTGCCAGCAGCCCTGGAGTGGCCGGATACGAGCAGTACTTC. Protein sequence: CASSPGVAGYEQYF.

The V and J genes are TRBV7-2 and TRBJ2-1, with 13 bases lining up with TRBD2. This CDR3 has 15 residues. The germline CDR1 and CDR2 sequences are SGHTA and FQGNSA. V was clipped by 5 bases and J by 7 bases; unmatched bases: 5. The CDR3 is CASSPTLAGGNEQFF. The CDR3 DNA reads as TGTGCCAGCAGCCCGACACTAGCGGGGGGGAATGAGCAGTTCTTC.

The chain joins TRBV5-1 to TRBJ2-3; D ambiguous. From germline, CDR1 is SGHRS and CDR2 YFSETQ. The CDR3 spans 11 residues. The V gene lost 6 bases and the J gene lost 6 bases, with 8 bases spanning the gap. CDR3 amino acids: CASTLRDTQYF. In DNA, the CDR3 is TGCGCCAGCACCCTCCGGGATACGCAGTATTTT.

V gene TRBV3-1 (or the pseudogene TRBV3-2) combines with J gene TRBJ1-5; TRBD1 matches 8 bases. Per the germline V gene, CDR1 is LGHDT and CDR2 is YNNKEL (reference sequence). The V and J ends lost 5 bases and 0 bases, in that order; junction bases with no gene match: 3. This CDR3 contains 15 residues. CDR3 sequence: CASSGQGYSNQPQHF. Written as DNA, the CDR3 is TGTGCCAGCAGCGGACAGGGATATAGCAATCAGCCCCAGCATTTT.

The chain combines TRBV6-1 with TRBJ2-3; TRBD2 matches at 12 bases. Germline CDR1 MNHNS, CDR2 SASEGT. The CDR3 is 15 residues long. Trimming removed 6 bases from V and 4 bases from J; junction bases left unmatched: 5. The CDR3 sequence: CASSRTSGKADTQYF. In nucleotides, the CDR3 is TGTGCCAGCAGCAGGACTAGCGGGAAGGCAGATACGCAGTATTTT.

The chain is built from TRBV4-2 and TRBJ2-1; 8 nucleotides match TRBD2. Trimming removed 0 bases from V and 7 bases from J; junction bases left unmatched: 5. The CDR3 length is 15 residues. Germline lookup yields CDR1 LGHNA and CDR2 YNFKEQ. Here the CDR3 reads CASSQEGTRGNEQFF. The CDR3 region has the DNA TGTGCCAGCAGCCAAGAGGGGACTAGAGGTAATGAGCAGTTCTTC.

V gene TRBV11-3 combines with J gene TRBJ2-6, with 8 bases aligning to TRBD1. V trimming: 5 bases; J trimming: 1 base; junction bases outside the gene matches: 13. Germline lookup yields CDR1 SGHNT and CDR2 YENEEA. CDR3 length equals 19 residues. The CDR3 DNA sequence: TGTGCCAGCAGCCGGGGACAGGTTCTAATGGAGTCTGGGGCCAACGTCCTGACTTTC. It is translated as CASSRGQVLMESGANVLTF.